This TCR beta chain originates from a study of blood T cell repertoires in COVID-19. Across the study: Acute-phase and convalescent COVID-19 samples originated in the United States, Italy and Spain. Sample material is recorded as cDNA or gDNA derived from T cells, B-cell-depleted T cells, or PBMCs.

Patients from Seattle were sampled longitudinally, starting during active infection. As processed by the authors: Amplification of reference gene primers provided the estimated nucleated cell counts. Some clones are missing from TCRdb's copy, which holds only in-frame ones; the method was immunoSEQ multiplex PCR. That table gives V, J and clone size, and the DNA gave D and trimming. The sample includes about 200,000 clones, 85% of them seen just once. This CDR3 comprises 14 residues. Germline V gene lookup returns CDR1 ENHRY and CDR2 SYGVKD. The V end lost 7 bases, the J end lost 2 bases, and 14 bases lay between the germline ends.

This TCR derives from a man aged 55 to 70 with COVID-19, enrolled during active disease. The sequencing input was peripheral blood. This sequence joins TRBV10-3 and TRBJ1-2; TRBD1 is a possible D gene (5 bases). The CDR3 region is CAITSGGENYGYTF. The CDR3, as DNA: TGTGCCATCACATCCGGGGGGGAGAACTATGGCTACACCTTC.